This T cell receptor beta chain was obtained from a study of regulatory T cells in long-lasting Graves disease. Arm-PCR of CDR3 regions and iRepertoire HTBI primers were used to build TCR beta libraries. Each CDR3 protein is one row after TCRdb ran MiXCR on the multiplex PCR reads. Of approximately 470,000 distinct CDR3 sequences in the sample, 15% to 20% were seen once. CDR3 length: 19 residues. Germline CDR1 and CDR2: SGDLS and YYNGEE. The junction had 15 bases not matched to a gene; V was cut back by 4 bases and J by 7 bases. Time point of the sample: newly diagnosed GD, antithyroid drugs for less than 3 months. Isolated PBMC RNA provided the starting material for the TCR library. These records were also assigned to another study, of T cells in Graves' hyperthyroidism and ophthalmopathy. As that study records: Newly diagnosed hyperthyroidism, duration under 2 months, in patients aged 18 to 65.

The chain carries TRBV9 and TRBJ2-1, with TRBD2 identical over 15 bases. Sequences were derived from peripheral blood mononuclear cells (PBMCs), sampled at new diagnosis, from a patient treated with antithyroid drugs. This sequence originates from a man aged 40-49 years with Graves disease. CDR3 sequence reads: CASSLLLGLAGGPGNEQFF. CDR3 in DNA: TGTGCCAGCAGCCTACTACTAGGACTAGCGGGAGGGCCTGGGAATGAGCAGTTCTTC. The variable domain in full, with the rest retrieved from reference TRBV9 and TRBJ2-1, is DSGVTQTPKHLITATGQRVTLRCSPRSGDLSVYWYQQSLDQGLQFLIQYYNGEERAKGNILERFSAQQFPDLHSELNLSSLELGDSALYFCASSLLLGLAGGPGNEQFFGPGTRLTVL.